This T cell receptor beta chain was sequenced during a study of CD8 T cells in ankylosing spondylitis. General study findings and limits: Those disease-linked clones were CD8+; they were also relatively rare in peripheral blood.

Per germline, CDR1 MNHEY and CDR2 SMNVEV (reference sequence). This CDR3 has 15 amino acids. Trimming cost V 3 bases and J 2 bases, with 14 bases left between them. This clonotype was detected ten times or more. Its antigen is currently unknown. TCRdb independently ran MiXCR on the 5' RACE reads; one entry per CDR3 protein. This sample has 150,000 to 200,000 distinct CDR3 sequences; roughly 10% occur once, and the top ten carry just under 30%. This clonotype was obtained from a male donor with ankylosing spondylitis or in good health (not recorded which). The chain joins TRBV27 to TRBJ2-7; D may correspond to TRBD1 or TRBD2 (5 bases each). The material sequenced was blood, either unsorted or a sorted T cell fraction (not recorded which). The CDR3 sequence: CASSFSGTSTYEQYF. In DNA form, the CDR3 reads TGTGCCAGCAGTTTCTCCGGGACGTCAACCTACGAGCAGTACTTC.